In this sample, the clone carrying this TCR beta chain turned up a few times. The antigen is not known. The entry originates in a study of identical twins. The length of the CDR3 is 15 residues. Germline lookup yields CDR1 SGHRS and CDR2 YFSETQ. V was clipped by 6 bases and J by 3 bases, with 18 bases between them. Study observations and caveats: Less excess twin sharing appeared in beta out-of-frame sequences.

TCRdb fed the 5' RACE reads into MiXCR, producing one record per CDR3 protein. The table has 690,000 or so distinct CDR3 sequences, around 6% seen once. The genes are TRBV5-1 and TRBJ2-5, with D possibly being TRBD2 (6 bases). The receptor comes from a man younger than 35 in good health. Sequenced input: naive T cells sorted from blood. The CDR3, as DNA: TGCGCCAGCATGTGGTCGGTGACGGGGGAAGAGACCCAGTACTTC. Its translation is CASMWSVTGEETQYF.